This is a list of T cell receptor beta chains from one sample in a study of blood T cell repertoires in COVID-19. Some clones are missing from TCRdb's copy, which holds only in-frame ones; the method was immunoSEQ multiplex PCR. Of a few hundred thousand clones listed, roughly 84% are singletons. Sequencing input: peripheral blood. These TCRs come from a human donor with COVID-19, enrolled during active disease. The donor label of this sample is uncertain. The CDR3 runs from the conserved cysteine through the conserved F or W. Fields, in order: V gene, clone size, D gene, J gene, CDR3 DNA, CDR3 protein. The D gene is left open where the match is weak. Some rows mark clone size as missing; the rest say once, few, many or name a class of expanded clone.

TRBV3-1/TRBV3-2	.	TRBD1	TRBJ1-2	TGTGCCAGCAGCGAACTTCAGGGGGATGGCTACACCTTC	CASSELQGDGYTF
TRBV5-6	.	TRBD1	TRBJ1-3	TGTGCCAGCAGCTTGATTGAACAGGGGTCTGGAAACACCATATATTTT	CASSLIEQGSGNTIYF
TRBV11-2	.	TRBD1	TRBJ1-2	TGTGCCAGCAGCTTAGGGACAGGGGTTGGCTACACCTTC	CASSLGTGVGYTF
TRBV3-1/TRBV3-2	.	TRBD1	TRBJ1-1	TGTGCCAGCAGTCGACTAGACAGGGGGAACACTGAAGCTTTCTTT	CASSRLDRGNTEAFF
TRBV18	.	TRBD1	TRBJ1-5	TGTGCCAGCTCAGCAACAGGGGGCTTGGGAGGCAATCAGCCCCAGCATTTT	CASSATGGLGGNQPQHF
TRBV5-1	few	TRBD2	TRBJ2-1	TGCGCCAGCAGCTTGGCCATTAGCGGGAGAGAAGGAAATGAGCAGTTCTTC	CASSLAISGREGNEQFF
TRBV6-5	few	TRBD1	TRBJ2-7	TGTGCCAGCAGTTACCCGACAGGGGGTGATGGGAAGCAGTACTTC	CASSYPTGGDGKQYF
TRBV19	.	.	TRBJ2-7	TGTGCCAGTAGTATGATCGGAGGTGAGCAGTACTTC	CASSMIGGEQYF
TRBV2	once	.	TRBJ1-5	TGTGCCAGCCAGGGGATCACCCAGGGGTCTAGCAATCAGCCCCAGCATTTT	CASQGITQGSSNQPQHF
TRBV15	.	TRBD1	TRBJ1-4	TGTGCCACCAGCCAGGGGGCTTCTAATGAAAAACTGTTTTTT	CATSQGASNEKLFF
TRBV12-3/TRBV12-4	.	.	TRBJ2-7	TGTGCCAGCAGTTTAGCAATAGACGAGCAGTACTTC	CASSLAIDEQYF
TRBV12-3/TRBV12-4	.	.	TRBJ1-6	TGTGCCAGCAGTTCCCAGGGAAATTCACCCCTCCACTTT	CASSSQGNSPLHF
TRBV19	.	TRBD1	TRBJ1-1	TGTGCCAGTACGACAGGGGCACTTGAAGCTTTCTTT	CASTTGALEAFF
TRBV28	.	.	TRBJ2-5	TGTGCCAGCAGCTCAACGGTTCCGGAGACCCAGTACTTC	CASSSTVPETQYF
TRBV5-6	.	.	TRBJ2-7	TGTGCCAGCAGCTTTGGGCTCCCCTACGAGCAGTACTTT	CASSFGLPYEQYF
TRBV28	.	.	TRBJ1-2	TGTGCCAGCAGAGGCACCGGACGGACATGGGAAGGCTACACCTTC	CASRGTGRTWEGYTF
TRBV28	.	.	TRBJ2-5	TGTGCCAGCAGTCCAGGGATTTCGGAGACCCAGTACTTC	CASSPGISETQYF
TRBV12-3/TRBV12-4	.	TRBD2	TRBJ2-1	TGTGCCAGCAGCCCGGCTAGCGGGAGAGAGCAGTTCTTC	CASSPASGREQFF
TRBV5-1	.	.	TRBJ2-3	TGCGCCAGCAGCCCTAAGTTGGCAGGGAAAACAGATACGCAGTATTTT	CASSPKLAGKTDTQYF
TRBV29-1	.	.	TRBJ2-5	TGCAGCGTCTCCGAGTCCCAAGAGACCCAGTACTTC	CSVSESQETQYF
TRBV18	.	.	TRBJ1-1	TGTGCCAGCTCACCCGGGCAGGGGACTGAAGCTTTCTTT	CASSPGQGTEAFF
TRBV7-8	.	.	TRBJ1-3	TGTGCCAGCAGCCTTGGCGGGGGAGTGGGCACCATATATTTT	CASSLGGGVGTIYF
TRBV19	.	TRBD1	TRBJ1-5	TGTGCCAGTAGTATATCGACAGGGTATGAGCCCCAGCATTTT	CASSISTGYEPQHF
TRBV18	.	TRBD1	TRBJ1-2	TGTGCCAGCTCACCCTTCCGGGGGACAGGGGATTATGGCTACACCTTC	CASSPFRGTGDYGYTF
TRBV11-2	.	.	TRBJ1-6	TGTGCCAGCAGCTTCGATTCACCCCTCCACTTT	CASSFDSPLHF
TRBV13	.	.	TRBJ1-4	TGTGCCAGCAGCTTAGGAGGAACAGCGCGGGGTGAAAAACTGTTTTTT	CASSLGGTARGEKLFF
TRBV4-2	once	TRBD2	TRBJ2-7	TGTGCCAGCAGCCAAACTAGCGTCCTCTCCTACGAGCAGTACTTC	CASSQTSVLSYEQYF
TRBV21-1	.	.	TRBJ2-7	TGTGCCAGCAGCTCTCCCGGGACTAGAAATCTCCACGAGCAGTACTTC	CASSSPGTRNLHEQYF
TRBV18	once	.	TRBJ1-5	TGTGCCAGCTCACGTGAGGGCGCGGGCAATCAGCCCCAGCATTTT	CASSREGAGNQPQHF
TRBV2	once	.	TRBJ1-1	TGTGCCAGCAGTCAGGAGGTGGCTTTGAGCACTGAAGCTTTCTTT	CASSQEVALSTEAFF
TRBV12-5	.	.	TRBJ1-1	TGTGCTAGTGCCTTTGGGGCAGTACTGAACACTGAAGCTTTCTTT	CASAFGAVLNTEAFF
TRBV7-9	.	TRBD1	TRBJ1-2	TGTGCCAGCAGCCCTAGGCCCGGACAGGGGGACTATGGCTACACCTTC	CASSPRPGQGDYGYTF
TRBV6-4	once	TRBD1	TRBJ2-3	TGTGCCAGCAGTGATCGTGCAGGGGGTGATACGCAGTATTTT	CASSDRAGGDTQYF
TRBV27	.	TRBD2	TRBJ2-2	TGTGCCAGCAGAAAACGGGTCAGCGGGACCCTCACCGGGGAGCTGTTTTTT	CASRKRVSGTLTGELFF
TRBV9	few	TRBD2	TRBJ2-1	TGTGCCAGCAGCGTCAGCGGGACCGTTTACAATGAGCAGTTCTTC	CASSVSGTVYNEQFF
TRBV11-3	.	TRBD2	TRBJ2-5	TGTGCCAGCAGACTAGCGGGAGGGGAGACCCAGTACTTC	CASRLAGGETQYF
TRBV30	.	TRBD1	TRBJ1-1	TGTGCCTGGAGTGTACCCAGGGGGCGCGGGGCCACTGAAGCTTTCTTT	CAWSVPRGRGATEAFF
TRBV6-4	.	TRBD2	TRBJ2-1	TGTGCCAGCAGCCAACAATCGACTAGCGGCTACAATGAGCAGTTCTTC	CASSQQSTSGYNEQFF
TRBV9	.	TRBD2	TRBJ2-4	TGTGCCAGCAGCCCCGGGGGGGGGAGGGCCGAGAACATTCAGTACTTC	CASSPGGGRAENIQYF
TRBV7-6	.	.	TRBJ2-1	TGTGCCAGCAGCTTAGCTGAGCGAAGTAATGAGCAGTTCTTC	CASSLAERSNEQFF
TRBV11-2	.	TRBD2	TRBJ2-1	TGTGCCAGCAGCTTAAGGGGGACTAGCGGAGGGTCCTACAATGAGCAGTTCTTC	CASSLRGTSGGSYNEQFF
TRBV5-6	.	.	TRBJ1-1	TGTGCCAGCAGCTTGTATAGGGGGAGTATCATGAACACTGAAGCTTTCTTT	CASSLYRGSIMNTEAFF
TRBV30	.	.	TRBJ1-1	TGTGCCTGGAGCGCCGATAGGGGCACTGAAGCTTTCTTT	CAWSADRGTEAFF
TRBV7-3	.	TRBD2	TRBJ2-5	TGTGCCAGCAGCAAAGAAGGGACTAGCGGGAGTGGAGAGACCCAGTACTTC	CASSKEGTSGSGETQYF
TRBV4-3	.	.	TRBJ2-1	TGCGCCAGCAGCCAAGTGAGGGCAAATGAGCAGTTCTTC	CASSQVRANEQFF
TRBV19	.	.	TRBJ1-1	TGTGCCAGTAGTACCCCCCAGGAGAACACTGAAGCTTTCTTT	CASSTPQENTEAFF
TRBV3-1/TRBV3-2	few	.	TRBJ1-2	TGTGCCAGCAGCCAGAGGACAGCTTTTAACTATGGCTACACCTTC	CASSQRTAFNYGYTF
TRBV28	.	TRBD1	TRBJ2-7	TGTGCCAGCAGTTTACCCAATACCGGGACAGGAGAATACGAGCAGTACTTC	CASSLPNTGTGEYEQYF
TRBV5-4	.	.	TRBJ1-4	TGTGCCAGCAGCCAGGCAGGGCGTACTAATGAAAAACTGTTTTTT	CASSQAGRTNEKLFF
TRBV3-1/TRBV3-2	.	.	TRBJ1-5	TGTGCCAGCAGCCAAGGCCGGGGTTATAGCAATCAGCCCCAGCATTTT	CASSQGRGYSNQPQHF
TRBV4-1	few	.	TRBJ1-4	TGCGCCAGCAGCCCGACTTTCGAAGCGACTAATGAAAAACTGTTTTTT	CASSPTFEATNEKLFF
TRBV5-6	.	TRBD1	TRBJ2-7	TGTGCCAGCAGCCAGCTCGCCGTCCTGGGGGACAGGGGTCGTAACGAGCAGTACTTC	CASSQLAVLGDRGRNEQYF
TRBV2	.	TRBD1	TRBJ1-5	TGTGCCAGCAGTCGAGACAGGGGACGGTGGCCCCAGCATTTT	CASSRDRGRWPQHF
TRBV3-1/TRBV3-2	.	.	TRBJ2-5	TGTGCCAGCAGCCAAGATCGGGTCGGGAAGACCCAGTACTTC	CASSQDRVGKTQYF